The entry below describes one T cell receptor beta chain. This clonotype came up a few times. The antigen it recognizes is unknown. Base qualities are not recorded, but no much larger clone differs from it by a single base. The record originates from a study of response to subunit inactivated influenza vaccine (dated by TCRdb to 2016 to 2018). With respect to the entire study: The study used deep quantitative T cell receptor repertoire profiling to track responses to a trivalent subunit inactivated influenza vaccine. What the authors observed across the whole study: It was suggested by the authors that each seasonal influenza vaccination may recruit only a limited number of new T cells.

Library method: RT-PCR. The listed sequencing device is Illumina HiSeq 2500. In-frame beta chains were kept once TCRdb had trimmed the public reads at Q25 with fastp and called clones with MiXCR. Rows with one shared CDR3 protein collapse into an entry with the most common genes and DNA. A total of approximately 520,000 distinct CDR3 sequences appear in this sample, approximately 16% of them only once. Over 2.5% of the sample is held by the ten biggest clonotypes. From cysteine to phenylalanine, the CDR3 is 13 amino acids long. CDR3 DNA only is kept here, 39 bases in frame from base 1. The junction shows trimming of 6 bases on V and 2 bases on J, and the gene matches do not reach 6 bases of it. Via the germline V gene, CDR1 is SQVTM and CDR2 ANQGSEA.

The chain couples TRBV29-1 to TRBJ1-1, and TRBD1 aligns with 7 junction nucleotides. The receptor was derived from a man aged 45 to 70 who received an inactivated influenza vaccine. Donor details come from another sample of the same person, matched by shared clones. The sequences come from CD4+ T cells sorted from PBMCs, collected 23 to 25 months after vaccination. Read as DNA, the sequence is TGCAGCGTCGCCGGGACAGCAAACACTGAAGCTTTCTTT. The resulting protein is CSVAGTANTEAFF.